This entry describes one T cell receptor (beta chain). Antigen: not known. Read data end 3 residues before the CDR3 end; the end is taken from the germline J gene. Method: immunoSEQ multiplex PCR; TCRdb's copy keeps in-frame clones and lacks some. The sample has 20,000 to 25,000 clones, and its top ten clones hold approximately 24%. This sample was taken from a study of T cells in women clearing cervical HPV infection. About the study: Blood came at first lesion visit for cases, post-clearance for controls.

Notes on the study in general: CIN3+ cases had significantly higher TCR repertoire richness than controls, but evenness did not differ.

Looked up from germline, CDR1 is LNHDA and CDR2 is SQIVND (reference sequence). V was cut by 6 bases and J by 1 base, with 10 bases left in between. The CDR3 totals 14 residues. The chain couples TRBV19 to TRBJ1-5, with D hard to call. Source material: blood buffy coat. This TCR was recovered from a woman between 18 and 70 years old with a cervical HPV16 infection that either progressed to CIN3+ or cleared (not recorded which). The CDR3 sequence: CASRTDWSNQPQHF. The CDR3 bases that were read are TGTGCCAGTAGGACTGACTGGAGCAATCAGCCC.